The entry below describes one T cell receptor beta chain. As yet, its antigen is unknown. Per germline, CDR1 LGHNA and CDR2 YSLEER. This CDR3 is built from 13 residues. V lost 4 bases to trimming and J lost 7 bases, with 14 bases between them. The data were obtained in a study of blood T cells in healthy people across ages. Alongside a J-beta primer mix, a sample-barcoded 5' primer served in a second PCR lasting about 6 to 11 cycles. Tagging of each cDNA molecule was performed by a template-switch adaptor with 12 random nucleotides. Using its own MiXCR run on the 5' RACE reads, TCRdb lists one record per CDR3 protein. The sample yields approximately 820,000 distinct CDR3 sequences, under 55% seen once. Study results and limitations: A conclusive naive versus antigen-experienced comparison was prevented by the unsorted PBMCs.

This chain connects TRBV4-3 to TRBJ2-7; D possibly matches TRBD1 or TRBD2 (6 bases each). The receptor was isolated from a man between 60 and 70 years old in good health. The material sequenced was blood. CDR3 sequence: CASSPVEGGEQYF. The DNA of the CDR3 is TGCGCCAGCAGCCCGGTCGAGGGGGGTGAGCAGTACTTC.